This T cell receptor (beta chain) was obtained from a study of shared clonotypes between healthy human individuals. The study, taken as a whole, reports: Investigators expected sequencing depth to affect clonotype sharing among donors. Collection of samples was limited to blood; tissue repertoires likely differ.

A remark on this clone: The antigen remains unidentified.

The CDR3 loop spans 15 amino acids. V was clipped by 6 bases and J by 7 bases; unmatched bases: 8. Per germline, CDR1 MNHNS and CDR2 SASEGT. Profiling relied on immunoSEQ multiplex PCR, and the TCRdb table lists in-frame clones only, not all of them. The sample records about 1.1 million clones, 77% being singletons. The donors, healthy adults who were HIV-negative, had experienced no recent acute infections or vaccinations. Material: memory CD4+ T cells from PBMCs. Subset: CD45RA-negative fraction. This clonotype originated in a man aged 18 to 30 in good health. Some clones in this sample may be carry-over from other donors' samples. The chain couples TRBV6-1 to TRBJ2-6; the match to TRBD1 covers 8 bases. The chain's CDR3 is CASRSAGTGANVLTF. The CDR3 nucleotides read TGTGCCAGCAGAAGTGCCGGGACAGGTGCCAACGTCCTGACTTTC.